This TCR beta chain was profiled in a study of cytomegalovirus exposure and HLA in healthy donors (dated by TCRdb to between 2016 and 2019). Broadly, across the study: In an earlier analysis of 587 of the donors, about 270 Gb of sequence data and about 110 million unique TCR beta sequences from 180 million or so T cells were reported. Roughly 310 gigabases of sequencing data and 80 million or so unique TCR sequences were included in an early release covering 500 to 750 HLA-typed donors. Of the roughly 400 genotyped donors, 65% to 90% were placed in the genetic ancestry cluster associated with self-reported Caucasian donors. The aim of the study was to test whether cataloging public T cell receptors could identify signatures of past pathogen exposure. The study used immunosequencing to profile the T cell repertoires of some 600 subjects and linked those repertoires to cytomegalovirus serostatus. In addition to the first cohort of approximately 650 subjects, a separate validation cohort of 120 different subjects was used. High-throughput TCR immunosequencing, statistical association of individual TCRs with disease status, and machine learning were combined to predict cytomegalovirus infection status. A later analysis re-analyzed previously published TCR beta repertoires from roughly 600 donors and added high-resolution HLA genotyping to study TCR occurrence patterns. In the later analysis, no new phenotypic data were used to find candidate immune exposures; instead, reliance was placed on TCR beta sequences and their occurrence across donors. An earlier analysis of about 600 of the donors used high-throughput TCR beta sequencing to judge whether each TCR beta V gene segment behaved as functional or pseudogenic. Donor age, sex, ethnicity and CMV serostatus were compiled alongside the repertoire data. A later genetic analysis used genome-wide SNP genotypes for about three fifths of the 666 donors, treating that subset as a discovery cohort. All discovery cohort repertoires had been generated using a single sequencing platform. HLA typing included class I and class II loci at four-digit resolution. The number of donors typed differed by locus, with roughly 620-630 for A, B, C, DRB1 and DQB1, more than 500 for DQA1, nearly 610 for DPA1, and some 450 for DPB1. Roughly five DR-DQ haplotypes were handled as single units for association and clustering because linkage in the cohort was strong. Among about 400 genotyped donors of the cohort, an average of about 240,000 unique TCR beta nucleotide sequences was sequenced per donor, of which about 18% were non-productive.

Libraries were built with the immunoSEQ multiplex PCR assay. A mixture of 60 forward primers for TCR Vbeta segments and 13 reverse primers for TCR Jbeta segments was used in the multiplex PCR. Amplification of the CDR3 region of rearranged TCR beta genes was performed with a multiplex PCR assay on genomic DNA. The amplified TCR beta libraries were sequenced on the Illumina HiSeq System as 87-base-pair reads. On the study's bioinformatics: In a later analysis, tens of millions of unique TCR beta chains were counted across the approximately 640 repertoires, and approximately 11 million of these chains were shared by at least two donors. To remove PCR and sequencing errors, raw reads were error-corrected and collapsed into unique sequences using a nearest-neighbor algorithm that merged closely related sequences. V, D and J gene segments were assigned by aligning CDR3 sequences to IMGT reference sequences. Each retained sequence needed at least a six-nucleotide match to both a V gene segment and a J gene segment. A rearrangement was called productive if the CDR3 had no stop codons and remained in frame with V and J, and every other rearrangement was called non-productive. CDR3 was defined by IMGT convention, running from the second conserved V-encoded cysteine to the conserved J-encoded phenylalanine. The earlier analysis of fewer than 700 of the donors excluded sequences that lacked an unambiguous match to a single V gene segment. In an earlier analysis of approximately 610 of the donors, V segments were called functional above 56.7% productive rearrangements and were called segregating when the between-donor standard deviation exceeded 5%. A statistical classification framework was developed to diagnose cytomegalovirus status using the catalog of TCR beta chain sequences. V and J gene assignment, in a later analysis, came from comparing TCR nucleotide sequences with IMGT/GENE-DB human TR gene sequences. The TCRdist pipeline was used in a later analysis to assign CDR3 sequences and most-parsimonious VDJ recombination scenarios. A later analysis defined each TCR beta chain by its CDR3 amino acid sequence plus V-gene family, and excluded reads lacking a unique V-gene family. In a later analysis, fewer than 650 highly shared, low-generation-probability nucleotide sequences were removed to address suspected cross-contamination and a sequencing artifact. In a later analysis, a clonal expansion index for each public chain was calculated from normalized within-repertoire ranks of inferred template counts. A later analysis computed generation probabilities with a VDJ recombination model fitted to out-of-frame rearrangements, and checked the results against IGoR. In a later analysis, hypergeometric tests were used to score TCR-TCR, TCR-HLA and TCR-CMV co-occurrence, with a repertoire-size bias correction applied to TCR pairs. False discovery rates were estimated in a later analysis by permuting HLA or CMV assignments 20 times. In a later analysis, co-occurring TCRs were grouped using DBSCAN, with TCRdist sequence similarity added in when clustering inside HLA-allele-positive subsets. For co-occurrence clustering, repertoires with fewer than 30,000 or more than 120,000 public chains were excluded, along with roughly 5 repertoires with anomalous nucleotide sharing. Imported from immuneACCESS, the table was reduced by TCRdb to in-frame sequences with V and J called. These copies leave out some clones; in studies compared against another copy, an unresolved V gene accounts for under half, and the cause of the remainder is not known. Clone size and the V and J calls come from that table; the DNA yielded D and trimming. For this sample the table gives more than 100,000 clones, of which 75% to 85% were detected only once. Of the sample, about 1.7% is held by the ten largest clones.

The cohort comprised some 700 healthy bone marrow donors. At the time of sampling, every cohort member was nominally healthy, though immune exposures that went unrecorded were likely present. The donor tested CMV seropositive and was one of the 289 seropositive cohort members. A peripheral blood sample was collected from each donor, and TCR beta sequencing was performed on peripheral blood mononuclear cells. The Qiagen DNeasy Blood Extraction Kit was used to extract genomic DNA from the blood cell samples. For this clone: The specificity of this receptor is unknown. No much larger clonotype is one base removed from it; base qualities were not supplied.

Compared with germline, V lacks 3 bases and J lacks 2 bases; bases without a gene match: 5. The CDR3 has 17 amino acids, counting the end cysteine and phenylalanine. The DNA shown is the 51-base CDR3, in frame from base 1. The germline V gene yields SNHLY for CDR1 and FYNNEI for CDR2. What the research found in general, with its limitations: A further reported finding was that TCR beta sequences accurately predicted the HLA-A and HLA-B alleles for most subjects in the first cohort. A later analysis found that most CMV-associated TCR beta chains appeared HLA-restricted, with HLA associations seemingly driven largely by CMV exposure. In a later analysis, HLA-associated TCR beta chains were found to be more clonally expanded and to have lower generation probabilities than equally common non-associated chains. In a later genetic analysis, fewer N-insertions in productive TCRs were reported among donors in an Asian-associated ancestry cluster than the approximately 630-donor mean. Because the 87-base-pair reads could not distinguish some IMGT-functional V segments, including TRBV6-2 and TRBV6-3, those segments were excluded. Presence/absence analyses assumed roughly uniform sequencing depth across donors, an assumption that may not hold. A cluster of highly shared sequence variants was judged likely to represent a technical artifact of the sequencing pipeline. Because HLA typing was unavailable for some donors at each locus, only the typed subset was used in association tests. For the cohort, immune exposure information was limited to CMV serostatus. Most TCR sequences were seen in very few donors, while some public TCRs were found in many individuals. A total of 150 to 200 TCR beta chains were listed by the study as associated with cytomegalovirus. When HLA alleles, especially DR and DQ, strongly co-occurred, TCR associations were difficult to assign to individual alleles. At a false discovery rate of 0.05, a later analysis linked around 15,000 TCR beta sequences to specific HLA alleles. According to a later analysis, TCR association rates differed among HLA loci, with DRB1 alleles showing the most associated TCRs and HLA-C alleles showing the fewest. The classifier was reported to diagnose cytomegalovirus status with high specificity and sensitivity in both the original and validation cohorts. Approximately 18 rarely observed V segments, including chromosome 9 orphons, were excluded from the earlier analysis of approximately 500 of the donors because counts were too low. A later analysis reported that several top co-occurrence clusters appeared linked to parvovirus B19, influenza, CMV and Epstein-Barr virus. Linkage disequilibrium might explain the correlated functional status among segregating V segments, but an unknown experimental factor could not be ruled out. This cohort had only TCR beta chains sequenced, and the lack of alpha or paired-chain data limited which features could be detected. It was suggested by the authors that the approach could potentially be generalized to other disease states and immunological phenotypes. An earlier analysis of approximately 600 of the donors showed that most TCR beta V segments appeared in productive rearrangements either about 87% or about 30% of the time, which broadly matched IMGT annotations. A later genetic analysis associated a missense DCLRE1C variant with V-gene and J-gene trimming of TCR beta chains, and an independent cohort replicated the association. Three of the identified cytomegalovirus-associated TCR beta chains were confirmed in vitro to be specific for cytomegalovirus antigens.

The sequence is built from TRBV2 and TRBJ2-6; the junction holds 9 bases that match TRBD2. The specimen was PBMCs. The source of this sequence is a female donor in good health and CMV-seropositive. The bases are TGTGCCAGCAGTGAGGGCGCGGGGGGGCCTGGGGCCAACGTCCTGACTTTC. Its protein product is CASSEGAGGPGANVLTF.